This entry concerns a single T cell receptor beta chain. The antigen it binds to is not known. Base-call qualities are not available, and no considerably larger clone is one nucleotide away. Genomic DNA was extracted from sorted cells for sequencing of the TCRbeta CDR3 region. TCRbeta CDR3 regions were sequenced using the immunoSEQ Assay. TCRdb holds this immuneACCESS table with in-frame rearrangements only. Some clones are missing; in checked studies, unresolved V genes explain under half, and the rest has no known cause. Present in this sample are over 100,000 clones, approximately 92% of which were seen just once. The ten largest clones represent about 0.55% of the sample. For CDR1 and CDR2, the germline V gene (reference sequence) lists SEHNR and FQNEAQ. CDR3 length: 14 amino acids, cysteine to phenylalanine. The entry retains the CDR3 DNA only, 42 bases that are in frame from base 1. V sheds 10 bases and J sheds 1 base, leaving 14 bases between their ends.

This sample is drawn from a study of OX40 agonist ivuxolimab in advanced cancers. With respect to the entire study: Ivuxolimab was a fully human IgG2 agonistic monoclonal antibody targeting the costimulatory receptor OX40 (CD134). Prior anti-PD-1, anti-PD-L1 or anti-CTLA-4 therapy was permitted, and checkpoint inhibitors had been received by 30% to 40% of dose-escalation patients. Of the approximately 50 dose-escalation patients, hepatocellular carcinoma was present in about 20, melanoma in around 15, renal cell carcinoma in 9 and head and neck cancer in 9. The paper describes the monotherapy dose-escalation part (N of about 55 patients) of the phase I trial of ivuxolimab. Peripheral TCRbeta sequencing aimed to test whether ivuxolimab altered TCR sequence diversity and caused clonal T-cell expansion. A male proportion of 82.7% and a mean age of about 60 years, ranging from 23 to 79, were recorded for the dose-escalation cohort. Intravenous ivuxolimab was administered to patients every 2 weeks at six dose levels: 0.01, 0.1, 0.3, 1.5, 3 and 10 mg/kg. Three dose-escalation patients achieved partial responses, one with hepatocellular carcinoma and two with cutaneous melanoma.

Study-level results and caveats: In partial responders in the 0.1-3.0 mg/kg groups, normalized peripheral clonal expansion was found to be among the lowest, especially among CD8+ T cells. After ivuxolimab, more expanded clones were found on average in CD8+ T cells than in CD4+ T cells. Low levels of normalized T-cell clonal expansion were also shown by some nonresponding patients. Clonal expansion of both CD4+ and CD8+ blood T cells was observed from baseline to week 6 at doses 0.1 to 3.0 mg/kg. The antigen specificity of the peripheral T cells that underwent clonal expansion was not determined.

Patients with a history of autoimmune disease or receiving systemic immunosuppression were excluded from the trial. Peripheral blood for TCR sequencing was drawn from every dose cohort at baseline, at cycle 4 day 1 and at cycle 7 day 1. Samples came from an open-label, multicenter, first-in-human phase I dose-escalation trial of ivuxolimab. Adults with locally advanced or metastatic head and neck squamous cell, hepatocellular, melanoma or renal cell carcinoma were enrolled in the trial. Before TCR sequencing, CD4+ T cells and CD8+ T cells were sorted from peripheral blood as separate populations. The sample in question was CD4+ or CD8+ T cells sorted from blood, obtained in a trial of the OX40 agonist ivuxolimab. This sequence originates from an adult with an advanced solid tumor such as melanoma, head and neck, liver or kidney cancer. The V gene is TRBV7-9 and the J gene is TRBJ1-5, and TRBD1 may be the D gene, going by 6 matching bases. The CDR3 has the sequence CATGRGESNQPQHF. The base sequence is TGTGCCACCGGGAGGGGGGAAAGCAATCAGCCCCAGCATTTT.